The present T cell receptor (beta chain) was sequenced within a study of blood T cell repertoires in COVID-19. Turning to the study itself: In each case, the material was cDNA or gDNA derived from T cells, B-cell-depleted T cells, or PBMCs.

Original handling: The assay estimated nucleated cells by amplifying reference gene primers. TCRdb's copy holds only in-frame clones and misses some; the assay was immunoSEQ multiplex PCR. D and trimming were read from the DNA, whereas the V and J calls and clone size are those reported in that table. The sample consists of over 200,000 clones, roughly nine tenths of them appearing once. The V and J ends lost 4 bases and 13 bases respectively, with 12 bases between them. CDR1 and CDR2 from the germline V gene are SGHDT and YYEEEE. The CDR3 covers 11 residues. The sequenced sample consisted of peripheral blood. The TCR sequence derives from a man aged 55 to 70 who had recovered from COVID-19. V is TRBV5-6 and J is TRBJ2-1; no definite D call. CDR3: CASSRRAFQFF. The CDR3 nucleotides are TGTGCCAGCAGCCGCCGCGCGTTCCAGTTCTTC.